A selection of T cell receptor beta chains follows, all from one sample in a study of technical replicates of blood from a few donors. Clones were read by immunoSEQ multiplex PCR, and TCRdb kept only the in-frame ones, dropping some. The data contain around 80,000 clones, 95% to 97% of them singletons. The sequenced sample was T cells isolated from PBMCs. The receptors originated from a human donor in good health. CDR3s include the opening cysteine and the closing phenylalanine or tryptophan. The order of the fields is V gene, clone size, D gene, J gene, CDR3 DNA, CDR3 protein. The D gene is left open where the match is weak. The size field is filled for only some rows; it gives once, few, many or a size class.

TRBV2	NA	NA	TRBJ2-1	TGTGCCAGCAGGAGTAATGAGCAGTTCTTC	CASRSNEQFF
TRBV6-4	NA	TRBD2	TRBJ2-7	TGTGCCAGCAGTGACTCGATACTAGCGGGAGTCTACGAGCAGTACTTC	CASSDSILAGVYEQYF
TRBV27	NA	NA	TRBJ2-5	TGTGCCAGCAGCCCCCCTGAAGGGGATATCCGAGAGACCCAGTACTTC	CASSPPEGDIRETQYF
TRBV30	NA	TRBD1	TRBJ2-7	TGTGCCTGGAGTGCTTCGGGACAGGGTTTTCACGAGCAGTACTTC	CAWSASGQGFHEQYF
TRBV27	NA	TRBD2	TRBJ2-5	TGTGCCAGCCGGCCCTGGGAGTTTAGCGGGAGTAAAGAGACCCAGTACTTC	CASRPWEFSGSKETQYF
TRBV27	NA	TRBD1	TRBJ1-1	TGTGCCAGCAGTCGAACCACAGGGGGTAGGGCTGAAGCTTTCTTT	CASSRTTGGRAEAFF
TRBV27	NA	NA	TRBJ1-2	TGTGCCAGCAGTAGGGAGGTAGGCTATGGCTACACCTTC	CASSREVGYGYTF
TRBV6-1	once	NA	TRBJ2-2	TGTGCCAGCAGTCTGGGGACAATCGGGGAGCTGTTTTTT	CASSLGTIGELFF
TRBV10-3	NA	TRBD1	TRBJ2-7	TGTGCCATCACCCCCAAAGACAGGGTAGAGTACGAGCAGTACTTC	CAITPKDRVEYEQYF
TRBV5-1	NA	TRBD2	TRBJ2-7	TGCGCCAGCAGCACACTTCGCGGGAGCTCCTACGAGCAGTACTTC	CASSTLRGSSYEQYF
TRBV28	once	NA	TRBJ2-3	TGTGCCAGCAGTTCCCGTATAGCCCCTCCCTACACAGATACGCAGTATTTT	CASSSRIAPPYTDTQYF
TRBV29-1	NA	NA	TRBJ2-7	TGCAGCGTGGCGAAAGGGGTCGTAGGCTACGAGCAGTACTTC	CSVAKGVVGYEQYF
TRBV4-2	NA	NA	TRBJ2-2	TGTGCCAGCAGCCAAGGGAGAAACACCGGGGAGCTGTTTTTT	CASSQGRNTGELFF
TRBV6-6	NA	TRBD1	TRBJ1-5	TGTGCCAGCAGTTACTCTGGACAGGGGGCTGTTCAGCCCCAGCATTTT	CASSYSGQGAVQPQHF
TRBV5-1	NA	NA	TRBJ1-4	TGCGCCAGCAGTAGTGATGAAAAACTGTTTTTT	CASSSDEKLFF
TRBV28	NA	NA	TRBJ2-3	TGTGCCAGCACCCACTTTACGGCCGGAGGTGCAGATACGCAGTATTTT	CASTHFTAGGADTQYF
TRBV9	NA	NA	TRBJ2-7	TGTGCCAGCAGCGAACAGGGATCGGCCTACGAGCAGTACTTC	CASSEQGSAYEQYF
TRBV5-4	NA	NA	TRBJ2-3	TGTGCCAGCAGCTTGAGTCTAGCGCTGGATACGCAGTATTTT	CASSLSLALDTQYF
TRBV27	NA	NA	TRBJ1-5	TGTGCCAGCAGGTCGGGTTTCAATCAGCCCCAGCATTTT	CASRSGFNQPQHF
TRBV19	NA	TRBD2	TRBJ2-1	TGTGCCAGTAGTATAGGCACTAGCGGGGCCAATGAGCAGTTCTTC	CASSIGTSGANEQFF
TRBV5-1	NA	NA	TRBJ2-7	TGCGCCAGCAGCTTATCGAGTTACTACGAGCAGTACTTC	CASSLSSYYEQYF
TRBV7-2	NA	NA	TRBJ1-2	TGTGCCAGCAGCTTAGAGGTGGGAGGGGGCTATGGCTACACCTTC	CASSLEVGGGYGYTF
TRBV7-9	NA	TRBD2	TRBJ2-7	TGTGCCAGCAGCTCACTCATAGCGGGAGGTTCCTACGAGCAGTACTTC	CASSSLIAGGSYEQYF
TRBV9	NA	NA	TRBJ1-5	TGTGCCAGCAGCGTAGAGCCGGGTCCGAGCAATCAGCCCCAGCATTTT	CASSVEPGPSNQPQHF
TRBV9	NA	TRBD1	TRBJ2-2	TGTGCCAGCAGCCCAAGGACAGGGCGAAACACCGGGGAGCTGTTTTTT	CASSPRTGRNTGELFF
TRBV7-2	NA	TRBD1	TRBJ2-5	TGTGCCAGCAGCTTAAGGGGGCGCGGGCAAGAGACCCAGTACTTC	CASSLRGRGQETQYF
TRBV27	NA	NA	TRBJ2-3	TGTGCCAGCGGACCTACAGGGCCAAGGGCAGATACGCAGTATTTT	CASGPTGPRADTQYF
TRBV5-8	NA	NA	TRBJ1-5	TGTGCCAGCAGCTTACAGGATAGCAATCAGCCCCAGCATTTT	CASSLQDSNQPQHF
TRBV28	NA	NA	TRBJ2-1	TGTGCCAGCAGTTTGGGAGGTTATGAGCAGTTCTTC	CASSLGGYEQFF
TRBV10-2	NA	NA	TRBJ1-1	TGCGCCAGCAGTACGGGGAAAGGGATCCGGTCTGAAGCTTTCTTT	CASSTGKGIRSEAFF
TRBV7-2	NA	TRBD1	TRBJ2-1	TGTGCCAGCAGCTTAGATGACAGGGGTTTCGATGAGCAGTTCTTC	CASSLDDRGFDEQFF
TRBV7-2	NA	NA	TRBJ2-7	TGTGCCAGCAGCTCCGAGGGATTTATCTCCTACGAGCAGTACTTC	CASSSEGFISYEQYF
TRBV9	NA	NA	TRBJ2-7	TGTGCCAGCAGCCCGAGCTTGGTTTCCTACGAGCAGTACTTC	CASSPSLVSYEQYF
TRBV19	NA	NA	TRBJ2-1	TGTGCCAGTATCGGACGGGGAGCCTACAATGAGCAGTTCTTC	CASIGRGAYNEQFF
TRBV7-2	NA	TRBD1	TRBJ1-4	TGTGCCAGCAGCACTACACAGGGGGCATTGGAAAAACTGTTTTTT	CASSTTQGALEKLFF
TRBV7-9	NA	TRBD2	TRBJ2-7	TGTGCCAGCAGCTCCACGACTAGCGGGAGACAATACGAGCAGTACTTC	CASSSTTSGRQYEQYF
TRBV7-8	NA	TRBD1	TRBJ2-7	TGTGCCAGCAGCTTGGGACAGGGGCTCTCCTACGAGCAGTACTTC	CASSLGQGLSYEQYF
TRBV7-7	NA	NA	TRBJ1-5	TGTGCTAGCAGCTTAAACCCGGACAGCCGGCAGCATTTT	CASSLNPDSRQHF
TRBV5-1	NA	NA	TRBJ2-7	TGCGCCAGCAGCCCCGAGCTAGGGGACTCCTACGAGCAGTACTTC	CASSPELGDSYEQYF
TRBV7-9	NA	NA	TRBJ2-7	TGTGCCAGCAGCTTATTAGACGAGCAGTACTTC	CASSLLDEQYF
TRBV30	few	NA	TRBJ1-1	TGTGCCTGGATCGGACAGACTGAAGCTTTCTTT	CAWIGQTEAFF
TRBV5-4	NA	TRBD1	TRBJ2-1	TGTGCCAGCAGCTGGGAGACAGGGCTTGATGAGCAGTTCTTC	CASSWETGLDEQFF
TRBV19	NA	TRBD1	TRBJ1-1	TGTGCCAGTAGTAGCAGGGGGCCGGGAACTGAAGCTTTCTTT	CASSSRGPGTEAFF
TRBV7-9	NA	NA	TRBJ1-2	TGTGCCAGCAGCTCTGTCGATGGCTACACCTTC	CASSSVDGYTF
TRBV7-9	NA	NA	TRBJ2-7	TGTGCCAGCAGCGAAAGCGTCTACGAGCAGTACTTC	CASSESVYEQYF
TRBV9	NA	TRBD1	TRBJ2-6	TGTGCCAGCAGCGTTGACAGGGCCCTCTCTGGGGCCAACGTCCTGACTTTC	CASSVDRALSGANVLTF
TRBV12-5	once	NA	TRBJ1-1	TGTGCTAGTGGTTGGGGGCCCGACCCTTTAGTGTTATCATCCACTGAAGCTTTCTTT	CASGWGPDPLVLSSTEAFF
TRBV19	NA	NA	TRBJ1-1	TGTGCCAGTAGTCTATGGGGCGGTAGCGGGGGAAGACAAGAAGCTTTCTTT	CASSLWGGSGGRQEAFF
TRBV6-5	NA	TRBD1	TRBJ1-2	TGTGCCAGCAGTTACACACAGGGGAACTATGGCTACACCTTC	CASSYTQGNYGYTF
TRBV7-7	NA	NA	TRBJ2-7	TGTGCTAGCAGACCCCAAGGGGGGACAGACTCCTACGAGCAGTACTTC	CASRPQGGTDSYEQYF
TRBV5-4	NA	TRBD2	TRBJ2-7	TGTGCCAGCAGCCTGCTAGCGGGATCCTACGAGCAGTACTTC	CASSLLAGSYEQYF
TRBV15	NA	NA	TRBJ2-5	TGTGCCACCAGCAGAGCGGGAGCCCAAGAGACCCAGTACTTC	CATSRAGAQETQYF
TRBV27	NA	NA	TRBJ1-1	TGTGCCAGCAGTTACAGACCCATGAACACTGAAGCTTTCTTT	CASSYRPMNTEAFF
TRBV28	NA	TRBD2	TRBJ2-3	TGTGCCAGCAGTTTAGTCCGGGGACTAGCGGGAGGGGAAGATACGCAGTATTTT	CASSLVRGLAGGEDTQYF
TRBV7-3	NA	NA	TRBJ1-4	TGTGCCAGCAGCTTCCCTCGGGGGGCTTATGGAAAACTGTTTTTT	CASSFPRGAYGKLFF
TRBV29-1	NA	NA	TRBJ2-7	TGCAGCGGGGGAGGTGGGGCAACCTACGAGCAGTACTTC	CSGGGGATYEQYF
TRBV5-1	NA	NA	TRBJ2-7	TGCGCCAGCAGCTATGGGGACTTGGGCGGGTATTCCTACGAGCAGTACTTC	CASSYGDLGGYSYEQYF
TRBV7-9	NA	NA	TRBJ1-2	TGTGCCAGCAGCTCGCCCAGGCATGGCTACACCTTC	CASSSPRHGYTF
TRBV4-3	NA	NA	TRBJ2-7	TGCGCCAGCAGCGAACAGGTTTGGGACTACGAGCAGTACTTC	CASSEQVWDYEQYF
TRBV19	NA	TRBD2	TRBJ2-7	TGTGCCAGTAGTAATCTAGCGGGGCCCTACGAGCAGTACTTC	CASSNLAGPYEQYF